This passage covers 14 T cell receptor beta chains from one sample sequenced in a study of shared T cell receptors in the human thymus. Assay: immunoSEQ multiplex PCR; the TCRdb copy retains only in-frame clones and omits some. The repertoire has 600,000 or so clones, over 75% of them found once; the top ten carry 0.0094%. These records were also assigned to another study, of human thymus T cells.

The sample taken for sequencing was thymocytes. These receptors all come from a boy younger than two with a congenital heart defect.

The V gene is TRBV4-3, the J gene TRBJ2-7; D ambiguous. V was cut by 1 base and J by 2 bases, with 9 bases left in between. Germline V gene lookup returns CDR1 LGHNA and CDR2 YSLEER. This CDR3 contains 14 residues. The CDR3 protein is CASSQAREAYEQYF. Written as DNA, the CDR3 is TGCGCCAGCAGCCAAGCGCGTGAAGCCTACGAGCAGTACTTC.

CDR3 loop: CASSPGDHSYEQYF. The DNA for the CDR3 is TGTGCCAGCAGCCCAGGGGATCACTCCTACGAGCAGTACTTC. The chain links TRBV4-2 to TRBJ2-7, with D possibly being TRBD1 (6 bases). Germline V lookup: CDR1 LGHNA, CDR2 YNFKEQ. The CDR3 spans 14 residues. The ends were cut back, 4 bases at V and 0 bases at J, with 10 bases in the middle.

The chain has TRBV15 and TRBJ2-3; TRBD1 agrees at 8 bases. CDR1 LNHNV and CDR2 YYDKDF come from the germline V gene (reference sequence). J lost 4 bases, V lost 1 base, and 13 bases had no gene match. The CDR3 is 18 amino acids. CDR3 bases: TGTGCCACCAGCAGAGGCCCTCTCGACAGGGGAATTGCAGATACGCAGTATTTT. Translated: CATSRGPLDRGIADTQYF.

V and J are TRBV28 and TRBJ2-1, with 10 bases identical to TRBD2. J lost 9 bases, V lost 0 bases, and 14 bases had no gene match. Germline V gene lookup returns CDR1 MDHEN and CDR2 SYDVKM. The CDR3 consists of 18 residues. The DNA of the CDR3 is TGTGCCAGCAGTTTATGGTTGAGCGGGAGGGCCAGGGAGAGTGAGCAGTTCTTC. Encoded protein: CASSLWLSGRARESEQFF.

CDR3 loop: CASSERTGELFF. The CDR3 DNA reads TGCGCCAGCAGCGAGCGCACCGGGGAGCTGTTTTTT. The chain employs TRBV5-1 and TRBJ2-2; D gene unclear. Trimming cost V 4 bases and J 4 bases, with 5 bases left between them. Germline lookup yields CDR1 SGHRS and CDR2 YFSETQ. The CDR3 has 12 residues.

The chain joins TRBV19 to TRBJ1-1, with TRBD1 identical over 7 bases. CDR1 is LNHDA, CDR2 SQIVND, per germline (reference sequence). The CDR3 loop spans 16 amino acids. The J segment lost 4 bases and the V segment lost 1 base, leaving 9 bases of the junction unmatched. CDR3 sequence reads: CASSIVGRGLGTEAFF. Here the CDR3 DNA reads TGTGCCAGTAGTATAGTTGGCAGGGGGTTGGGCACTGAAGCTTTCTTT.

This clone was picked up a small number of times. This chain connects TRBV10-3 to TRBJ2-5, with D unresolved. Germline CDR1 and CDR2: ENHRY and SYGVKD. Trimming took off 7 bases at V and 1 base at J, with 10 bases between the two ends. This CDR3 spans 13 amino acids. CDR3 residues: CAIMAEPQETQYF. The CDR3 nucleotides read TGTGCCATCATGGCAGAACCCCAAGAGACCCAGTACTTC.

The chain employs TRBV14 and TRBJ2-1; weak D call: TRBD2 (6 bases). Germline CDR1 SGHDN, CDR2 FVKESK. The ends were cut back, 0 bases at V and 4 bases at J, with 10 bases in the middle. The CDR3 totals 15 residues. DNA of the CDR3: TGTGCCAGCAGCCAAGACTGGGAGGATTACAATGAGCAGTTCTTC. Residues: CASSQDWEDYNEQFF.

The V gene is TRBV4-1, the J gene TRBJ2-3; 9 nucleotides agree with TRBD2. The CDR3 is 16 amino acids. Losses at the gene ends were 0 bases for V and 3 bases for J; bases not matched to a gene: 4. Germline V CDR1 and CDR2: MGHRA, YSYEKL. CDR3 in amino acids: CASSQDGTSPTDTQYF. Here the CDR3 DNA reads TGCGCCAGCAGCCAAGATGGGACTAGCCCAACAGATACGCAGTATTTT.

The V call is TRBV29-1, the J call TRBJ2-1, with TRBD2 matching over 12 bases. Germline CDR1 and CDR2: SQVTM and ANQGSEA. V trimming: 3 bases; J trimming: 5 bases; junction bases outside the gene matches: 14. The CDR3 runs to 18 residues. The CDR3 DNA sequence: TGCAGCGTTGACAGCTACTCTAGCGGGAGGGCCTTCCACAATGAGCAGTTCTTC. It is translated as CSVDSYSSGRAFHNEQFF.

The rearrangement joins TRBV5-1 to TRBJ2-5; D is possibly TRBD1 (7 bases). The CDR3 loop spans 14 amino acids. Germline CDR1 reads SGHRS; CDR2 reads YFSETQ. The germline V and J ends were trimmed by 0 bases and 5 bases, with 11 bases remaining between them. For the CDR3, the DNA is TGCGCCAGCAGCTTGGTTTCAGGGGGGGAGACCCAGTACTTC. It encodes CASSLVSGGETQYF.

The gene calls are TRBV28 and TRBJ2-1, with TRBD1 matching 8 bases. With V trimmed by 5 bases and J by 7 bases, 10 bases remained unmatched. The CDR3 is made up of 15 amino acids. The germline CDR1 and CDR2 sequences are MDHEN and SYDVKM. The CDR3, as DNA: TGTGCCAGCAGTGTCGAACAGGGGGAGGCTAATGAGCAGTTCTTC. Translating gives CASSVEQGEANEQFF.

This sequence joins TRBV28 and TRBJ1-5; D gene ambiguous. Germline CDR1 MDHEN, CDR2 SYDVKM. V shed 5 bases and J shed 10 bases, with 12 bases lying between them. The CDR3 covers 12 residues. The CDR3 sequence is CASSLRNPPQHF. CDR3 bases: TGTGCCAGCAGTCTCAGGAACCCTCCCCAGCATTTT.

CDR3 bases: TGTGCCAGCAGCTTAGGCAGGGGGCGTCAGCCCCAGCATTTT. Encoded protein: CASSLGRGRQPQHF. This chain joins TRBV11-2 and TRBJ1-5; 8 bases line up with TRBD1. The length of the CDR3 is 14 residues. V was pared by 1 base and J by 6 bases, with 2 bases of the junction left unmatched. CDR1 and CDR2 (germline): SGHAT, FQNNGV.